Listed below are T cell receptor beta chains from one sample, sequenced in a study of OX40 agonist ivuxolimab in advanced cancers. The repertoire was sequenced with immunoSEQ multiplex PCR; TCRdb's copy has only in-frame clones and lacks some. The sample records approximately 52,000 clones, about 85% being singletons. Sequenced material: CD4+ or CD8+ T cells sorted from blood, taken in a trial of the OX40 agonist ivuxolimab. Receptors originate from an adult with an advanced solid tumor such as melanoma, head and neck, liver or kidney cancer. Both conserved end residues are part of each CDR3. D genes are given only for firm matches. The size of a clone is reported for some rows only, either as once, few or many, or as a class for expanded clones.

>TRBD1|TRBV5-4|TRBJ2-7|-
CASSWGGQGNYEQYF
TGTGCCAGCAGCTGGGGGGGACAGGGGAACTACGAGCAGTACTTC
>TRBD1|TRBV9|TRBJ2-2|-
CASSVGGSGTVGSGELFF
TGTGCCAGCAGCGTAGGGGGGTCGGGGACAGTCGGCTCCGGGGAGCTGTTTTTT
>TRBD1|TRBV19|TRBJ1-3|-
CASSSPGGAGNTIYF
TGTGCCAGTAGTTCCCCAGGGGGAGCTGGAAACACCATATATTTT
>-|TRBV28|TRBJ1-5|medium-sized
CASRSGNQPQHF
TGTGCCAGCAGATCAGGCAATCAGCCCCAGCATTTT
>-|TRBV28|TRBJ1-2|-
CASHNRGPRTGYTF
TGTGCCAGCCATAATCGAGGTCCCCGAACCGGCTACACCTTC
>-|TRBV5-1|TRBJ2-7|few
CASSRGQSRAYEQYF
TGCGCCAGCAGCCGAGGACAGTCGAGGGCCTACGAGCAGTACTTC
>-|TRBV5-1|TRBJ2-3|-
CASSPEGGSADTQYF
TGCGCCAGCAGCCCAGAAGGAGGGAGCGCAGATACGCAGTATTTT
>TRBD2|TRBV7-2|TRBJ2-7|-
CASSQLAGVYEQYF
TGTGCCAGCAGTCAACTAGCGGGAGTTTACGAGCAGTACTTC
>-|TRBV9|TRBJ2-7|-
CASSVGWSSYEQYF
TGTGCCAGCAGCGTAGGGTGGAGCTCCTACGAGCAGTACTTC
>-|TRBV28|TRBJ1-1|-
CASRGHRGLNTEAFF
TGTGCCAGCAGGGGACATAGGGGCCTGAACACTGAAGCTTTCTTT
>-|TRBV6-5|TRBJ1-4|-
CASSQQGLLEKLFF
TGTGCCAGCAGTCAACAGGGTCTACTTGAAAAACTGTTTTTT
>-|TRBV9|TRBJ2-7|-
CASSVVPGPYEQYF
TGTGCCAGCAGCGTAGTCCCGGGTCCCTACGAGCAGTACTTC
>-|TRBV7-3|TRBJ2-1|-
CASSLDPASSYNEQFF
TGTGCCAGCAGCTTAGATCCCGCCAGCTCCTACAATGAGCAGTTCTTC
>-|TRBV19|TRBJ2-3|-
CASNPQNSDTQYF
TGTGCCAGTAACCCCCAGAATTCGGATACGCAGTATTTT
>TRBD1|TRBV10-3|TRBJ2-7|-
CAITSGQGAYEQYF
TGTGCCATCACTTCCGGACAGGGGGCCTACGAGCAGTACTTC
>-|TRBV18|TRBJ2-7|-
CASSPILVGEQYF
TGTGCCAGCTCACCGATACTTGTGGGGGAGCAGTACTTC